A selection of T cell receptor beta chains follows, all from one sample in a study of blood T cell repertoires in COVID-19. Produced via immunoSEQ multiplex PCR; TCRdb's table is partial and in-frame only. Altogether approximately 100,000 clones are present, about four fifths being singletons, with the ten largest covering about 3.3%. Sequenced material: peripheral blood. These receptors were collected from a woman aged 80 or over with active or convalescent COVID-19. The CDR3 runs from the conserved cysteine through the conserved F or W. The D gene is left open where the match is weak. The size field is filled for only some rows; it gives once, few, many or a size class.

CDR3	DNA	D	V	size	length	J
CASSYASNTQYF	TGTGCCAGCAGTTACGCTAGCAATACGCAGTATTTT	-	TRBV6-2/TRBV6-3	-	12	TRBJ2-3
CASSALEAGGYTF	TGTGCCAGCAGTGCCCTAGAGGCAGGGGGCTACACCTTC	-	TRBV27	-	13	TRBJ1-2
CASSLMRTEAFF	TGTGCCAGCAGCTTAATGCGGACTGAAGCTTTCTTT	-	TRBV5-6	-	12	TRBJ1-1
CSVEQGADTQYF	TGCAGCGTTGAGCAGGGGGCAGATACGCAGTATTTT	TRBD1	TRBV29-1	-	12	TRBJ2-3
CASSLRLSSEQYF	TGTGCCAGCAGCTTAAGGCTTAGCTCAGAGCAGTACTTC	-	TRBV11-2	-	13	TRBJ2-7
CSVEEGQGNYGYTF	TGCAGCGTTGAAGAGGGACAGGGAAACTATGGCTACACCTTC	TRBD1	TRBV29-1	once	14	TRBJ1-2
CASSRTIQGALGTEAFF	TGTGCCAGCAGCCGAACAATCCAGGGGGCGTTGGGCACTGAAGCTTTCTTT	TRBD1	TRBV3-1/TRBV3-2	-	17	TRBJ1-1
CASSGQNYGYTF	TGTGCCAGTAGTGGACAAAACTATGGCTACACCTTC	-	TRBV19	-	12	TRBJ1-2
CATLDRAYNQPQHF	TGTGCCACTCTCGACAGGGCCTACAATCAGCCCCAGCATTTT	TRBD1	TRBV19	-	14	TRBJ1-5
CASSVGQTSNQPQHF	TGTGCCAGCAGTGTTGGACAGACTAGCAATCAGCCCCAGCATTTT	-	TRBV2	-	15	TRBJ1-5
CASSQLLARLAGGPEQFF	TGTGCCAGCAGCCAACTCCTGGCCCGACTAGCGGGAGGGCCTGAGCAGTTCTTC	TRBD2	TRBV14	-	18	TRBJ2-1
CASSQGWAGTDTQYF	TGTGCCAGCAGCCAAGGATGGGCCGGCACAGATACGCAGTATTTT	-	TRBV14	-	15	TRBJ2-3
CASSIAGMNTEAFF	TGTGCCAGTAGTATTGCGGGAATGAACACTGAAGCTTTCTTT	-	TRBV19	-	14	TRBJ1-1
CSVEGDFPSYNEQFF	TGCAGCGTGGAAGGGGACTTTCCAAGCTACAATGAGCAGTTCTTC	-	TRBV29-1	-	15	TRBJ2-1
CASSPAGDNSPLHF	TGTGCCAGCTCACCGGCGGGGGATAATTCACCCCTCCACTTT	-	TRBV18	-	14	TRBJ1-6
CASARGQGNDYEQYF	TGTGCCAGCGCAAGGGGACAGGGGAACGACTACGAGCAGTACTTC	TRBD1	TRBV11-3	few	15	TRBJ2-7
CASSLGGGRAEAFF	TGTGCCAGCAGCTTGGGCGGGGGAAGAGCTGAAGCTTTCTTT	-	TRBV9	few	14	TRBJ1-1
CASSSAGTGIRNTIYF	TGTGCCAGCAGCTCCGCCGGGACAGGGATCCGGAACACCATATATTTT	TRBD1	TRBV11-2	once	16	TRBJ1-3
CASSLVTGTSYEQYF	TGCGCCAGCAGCCTGGTCACAGGCACCTCCTACGAGCAGTACTTC	-	TRBV5-1	-	15	TRBJ2-7
CASSYPGLAGGPVYNEQFF	TGTGCCAGCAGTTACCCGGGACTAGCGGGAGGGCCTGTATACAATGAGCAGTTCTTC	TRBD2	TRBV6-2/TRBV6-3	-	19	TRBJ2-1
CASSPDSLNTGELFF	TGTGCCAGCAGTCCGGACAGCCTTAACACCGGGGAGCTGTTTTTT	-	TRBV28	once	15	TRBJ2-2
CASSSNRGSYNSPLHF	TGTGCCAGCAGTTCTAACAGGGGATCCTATAATTCACCCCTCCACTTT	TRBD1	TRBV2	-	16	TRBJ1-6
CASSSHDRDEQFF	TGTGCCAGTAGTTCCCATGACAGGGATGAGCAGTTCTTC	TRBD1	TRBV19	-	13	TRBJ2-1
CASQVMGAISYNEQFF	TGTGCCAGCCAGGTAATGGGGGCGATTTCCTACAATGAGCAGTTCTTC	-	TRBV7-9	-	16	TRBJ2-1
CASSRQQTSYGYTF	TGTGCCAGTAGTAGACAACAGACATCCTATGGCTACACCTTC	-	TRBV19	once	14	TRBJ1-2
CASSQVGTGGSEKLFF	TGCGCCAGCAGCCAAGTAGGTACAGGGGGCTCTGAAAAACTGTTTTTT	TRBD1	TRBV4-3	-	16	TRBJ1-4
CASLGLLLPDTQYF	TGTGCCAGCTTGGGACTGCTGCTCCCAGATACGCAGTATTTT	-	TRBV18	-	14	TRBJ2-3
CSASSPGRVDTQYF	TGCAGTGCTAGTTCTCCCGGGAGGGTGGATACGCAGTATTTT	TRBD2	TRBV20-1	once	14	TRBJ2-3
CASSLASEGQFF	TGTGCCAGCAGCTTAGCGTCCGAGGGGCAGTTCTTC	-	TRBV7-2	once	12	TRBJ2-1
CASSDRGVNEQFF	TGTGCCAGCAGCGACAGGGGCGTCAATGAGCAGTTCTTC	TRBD1	TRBV5-5	-	13	TRBJ2-1
CASRPGTRVFEQFF	TGTGCCAGCAGGCCCGGGACTAGGGTATTCGAGCAGTTCTTC	TRBD2	TRBV2	-	14	TRBJ2-1
CSASDTGEAGTDTQYF	TGCAGTGCTAGTGACACAGGGGAAGCCGGCACAGATACGCAGTATTTT	TRBD1	TRBV20-1	-	16	TRBJ2-3
CATKPAGEGGEKLFF	TGCGCCACCAAACCAGCCGGGGAAGGGGGTGAAAAACTGTTTTTT	-	TRBV5-1	-	15	TRBJ1-4
CASSRRGDTIRTEAFF	TGTGCCAGCAGCCGGAGGGGCGATACTATAAGAACTGAAGCTTTCTTT	-	TRBV28	-	16	TRBJ1-1
CASSSGVRNTEAFF	TGTGCCAGCAGCTCCGGGGTTAGGAACACTGAAGCTTTCTTT	-	TRBV5-6	few	14	TRBJ1-1
CVSRLRGSNYGYTF	TGTGTCAGCAGGTTGCGGGGTTCTAACTATGGCTACACCTTC	-	TRBV28	once	14	TRBJ1-2
CASRRGTESGNTIYF	TGTGCCAGCAGACGCGGGACTGAGTCTGGAAACACCATATATTTT	-	TRBV7-2	once	15	TRBJ1-3
CASSLQSTYGYTF	TGTGCCAGCAGCTTACAGTCCACCTATGGCTACACCTTC	-	TRBV7-9	few	13	TRBJ1-2
CSVEVRETQYF	TGCAGCGTTGAGGTGAGGGAGACCCAGTACTTC	-	TRBV29-1	few	11	TRBJ2-5
CSVTNRVGDNEQFF	TGCAGCGTTACGAACAGGGTTGGAGACAATGAGCAGTTCTTC	-	TRBV29-1	-	14	TRBJ2-1
CASSGPGQDSSRYGYTF	TGTGCCAGCAGTGGGCCGGGACAGGATTCCTCGAGGTATGGCTACACCTTC	TRBD1	TRBV28	-	17	TRBJ1-2
CASSYSVAGSGRAETQYF	TGTGCCAGCAGTTACTCGGTAGCGGGTAGCGGGAGGGCGGAGACCCAGTACTTC	TRBD2	TRBV6-2/TRBV6-3	-	18	TRBJ2-5
CASSRDRVSNYGYTF	TGTGCCAGCTCACGGGACAGGGTATCAAACTATGGCTACACCTTC	TRBD1	TRBV18	-	15	TRBJ1-2
CASSLAGRGTGELFF	TGTGCCAGCAGCTTAGCGGGCAGGGGCACCGGGGAGCTGTTTTTT	-	TRBV7-9	-	15	TRBJ2-2
CASSLGGHYQPQHF	TGTGCCAGCAGCTTAGGGGGACACTATCAGCCCCAGCATTTT	-	TRBV7-2	-	14	TRBJ1-5